What follows describes a single T cell receptor (beta chain). With 3 bases removed from V and 4 bases from J, the gap between germline ends came to 16 bases. This CDR3 has 16 residues. From germline, CDR1 is MNHEY and CDR2 SMNVEV (reference sequence). Naive CD8 cells were CD45RO-negative, positively selected for CCR7, excluding terminally differentiated effector memory CD45RA+ cells. Profiled with immunoSEQ multiplex PCR; TCRdb holds only in-frame clones, not every one. Of about 550,000 clones in the sample, around 95% were seen once. These data are taken from a study of shared clonotypes between healthy human individuals.

Specimen: naive CD8+ T cells sorted from blood. The sequence came from a woman in her 30s in good health. The J gene is TRBJ1-5, the V gene TRBV27; the D gene is possibly TRBD1 (5 bases). The DNA of the CDR3 is TGTGCCAGCAGTTTCCTGGAGGGGCTCGCAAATCAGCCCCAGCATTTT. The encoded protein is CASSFLEGLANQPQHF.